This is a list of T cell receptor beta chains from one sample in a study of response to subunit inactivated influenza vaccine. TCRdb used MiXCR to reprocess the RT-PCR reads, holding one entry per CDR3 protein. This table holds 300,000 to 350,000 distinct CDR3 sequences, around 20% found once. Sequencing used PBMCs from blood, obtained about 20 months after vaccination. Receptor source: a man in his fifties or sixties who received an inactivated influenza vaccine. Both conserved end residues are part of each CDR3. D genes are given only for firm matches. Size tells how often a clone was seen (once, few, many) or the class of an expanded clone, and some rows leave it out.

v_gene	abundance	d_gene	j_gene	CDR3nt	CDR3aa
TRBV12-3/TRBV12-4	NA	NA	TRBJ1-2	TGTGCCAGCAGTTTATTTGGCTATGGCTACACCTTC	CASSLFGYGYTF
TRBV27	few	NA	TRBJ1-4	TGTGCCAGCAGTTTAATCCCTGGAGGTGAAAAACTGTTTTTT	CASSLIPGGEKLFF
TRBV12-3/TRBV12-4	many	NA	TRBJ1-1	TGTGCCAGCAGCTGGGTGTCGGAAACTGAAGCTTTCTTT	CASSWVSETEAFF
TRBV5-1	NA	NA	TRBJ2-5	TGCGCCAGCAGCTTGGGTTCCCCCGGGTTTGTCGGACATACCCAAGAGACCCAGTACTTC	CASSLGSPGFVGHTQETQYF
TRBV28	few	TRBD1	TRBJ2-7	TGTGCCAGCAATCACCCCGGGGACAGCAACTACGAGCAGTACTTC	CASNHPGDSNYEQYF
TRBV20-1	NA	TRBD2	TRBJ2-7	TGCAGTGCTGAATTCGGGGGGAGGGCTTTCGAGCAGTACTTC	CSAEFGGRAFEQYF
TRBV18	NA	NA	TRBJ1-1	TGTGCCAGCTCACCGAGGCAGGGGGAAGCTTTCTTT	CASSPRQGEAFF
TRBV29-1	few	NA	TRBJ1-1	TGCAGCGTCGGGGACGGGGTAACCACTGAAGCTTTCTTT	CSVGDGVTTEAFF
TRBV28	few	NA	TRBJ1-6	TGTGCCAGCAGTTTAACCCCCGGGGGCACCTATAATTCACCCCTCCACTTT	CASSLTPGGTYNSPLHF
TRBV5-1	few	NA	TRBJ1-3	TGCGCCAGCAGCTTGGCCGGGGTGCCCTCTGGAAACACCATATATTTT	CASSLAGVPSGNTIYF